Below are 2 T cell receptor beta chains sequenced from a single sample in a study of blood T cell repertoires in COVID-19. Libraries were prepared by immunoSEQ multiplex PCR; TCRdb keeps only in-frame clonotypes and omits some of them. The sample gives about 270,000 clones, roughly 86% of which show up once; 2% to 3% is in the top ten. What was sequenced was peripheral blood. These receptors were obtained from a woman aged 45-65 years with acute or convalescent COVID-19.

This chain connects TRBV9 to TRBJ2-5; 8 positions match TRBD1. With 2 bases clipped from V and 2 bases from J, the junction kept 11 bases outside the gene matches. Germline V CDR1 and CDR2: SGDLS, YYNGEE. The CDR3 consists of 17 residues. CDR3 in amino acids: CASSVHSDRELQETQYF. CDR3 bases: TGTGCCAGCAGCGTTCACTCGGACAGGGAACTTCAAGAGACCCAGTACTTC. Combining the CDR3 with reference TRBV9 and TRBJ2-5 gives the whole variable domain DSGVTQTPKHLITATGQRVTLRCSPRSGDLSVYWYQQSLDQGLQFLIQYYNGEERAKGNILERFSAQQFPDLHSELNLSSLELGDSALYFCASSVHSDRELQETQYFGPGTRLLVL.

The rearrangement links TRBV28 to TRBJ1-2; maybe TRBD1 (5 bases). Germline-derived CDR1 and CDR2 are MDHEN and SYDVKM. The CDR3 runs to 14 residues. V was shortened by 6 bases and J by 3 bases, with 14 bases between the two germline ends. The CDR3: CASSRLGGDYGYTF. In DNA, the CDR3 is TGTGCCAGCAGCCGTCTGGGGGGGGACTATGGCTACACCTTC.